This T cell receptor beta chain appears in the sequencing data of a study of blood T cells in healthy people across ages. Each sample had at least 6 million PBMCs isolated. A minimum of 5 micrograms of total RNA was extracted per sample. Through a sample-barcoded 5' primer and a J-beta primer mix, a second PCR was run for roughly 6 to 12 cycles. Using its own MiXCR run on the 5' RACE reads, TCRdb lists one record per CDR3 protein. The repertoire consists of hundreds of thousands of distinct CDR3 sequences, with 49% occurring once and the leading ten covering roughly 31%. There are 12 residues in the CDR3. Germline V gives CDR1 LGHDT, CDR2 YNNKEL (reference sequence). Trimming stripped 0 bases from V and 7 bases from J, with 6 bases between.

The chain employs TRBV3-1 and TRBJ1-2; no firm D call. The origin of this receptor is a woman aged 60-70 years in good health. The specimen sequenced was blood. CDR3 DNA sequence: TGTGCCAGCAGCCAAGATAGTGGTGGCTACACCTTC. Translated: CASSQDSGGYTF.